The present T cell receptor (beta chain) was sequenced within a study of CD8+CD57+ T cells in acquired aplastic anemia. Study overall: Recorded DNA amounts for sorted CD4+ and CD8+ cells had an average of approximately 3 ug. Healthy donors averaged approximately 9.8 million reads for CD4+ cells.

Investigators profiled TCR beta VDJ and CDR3 from genomic DNA template. TCRdb reprocessed the reads via MiXCR and lists one record per CDR3 protein. The sample shows just over 400,000 distinct CDR3 sequences, under 80% of them seen only once. As concerns this clonotype: The antigen remains undetermined.

Study observations and caveats: CD8+ Simpson's diversity in patients was not significantly different from that in controls. Both patients and controls carried the same twenty-nine CD8+ CDR3 sequences.

V dropped 5 bases and J dropped 8 bases, with 27 bases sitting between them. CDR1 and CDR2 (germline): SGHTA, FQGNSA. This CDR3 region has 17 residues. The sequence was collected from a human donor in good health, serving as a control. The sample taken for sequencing was sorted CD4+, CD8+, or CD8+CD57+ T cells (not recorded which) from PBMCs. The chain carries TRBV7-2 and TRBJ1-1; D perhaps matches TRBD1 (5 bases). The CDR3: CASSLRGTESFFGEAFF. The CDR3 DNA sequence: TGTGCCAGCAGCCTGCGGGGCACTGAATCTTTCTTTGGAGAAGCTTTCTTT.